These 22 T cell receptor beta chains came from one sample sequenced in a study of T cells in Graves' hyperthyroidism and ophthalmopathy. Amplified TCR beta CDR3 regions derived from RNA transcripts. A set of HTBI primers served as the primers for a first-round RT-PCR of the TCR CDR3. From the multiplex PCR reads, TCRdb called clonotypes with MiXCR, one entry per CDR3 protein. The sample lists about 710,000 distinct CDR3 sequences; roughly 17% were seen once. Sequencing was performed on blood. The receptor set was obtained from a man aged 18-30 years with Graves' hyperthyroidism.

This clonotype appeared many times. CDR3 DNA sequence: TGTGCCAGCAGTTTATTCGCGGGTGAGCAGTTCTTC. Translation: CASSLFAGEQFF. The chain joins TRBV28 to TRBJ2-1; D is possibly TRBD2 (5 bases). CDR3 length: 12 residues. Trimming left V 1 base short and J 9 bases short, with 7 bases between. Germline V gene data show CDR1 as MDHEN and CDR2 as SYDVKM.

The chain couples TRBV6-1 to TRBJ1-5; the D is unclear. The CDR3 covers 14 residues. Deletions cut 8 bases from V and 4 bases from J, with 15 bases between. CDR1 and CDR2 (germline): MNHNS, SASEGT. For the CDR3, the DNA is TGTGCCAGCGCCCCGGGGTTCCGTAATCAGCCCCAGCATTTT. Translating gives CASAPGFRNQPQHF.

This clonotype was detected ten times or more. The chain joins TRBV18 to TRBJ2-5; D gene unclear. The germline V and J ends were trimmed by 1 base and 5 bases, with 8 bases remaining between them. This CDR3 is 13 amino acids long. CDR1 is KGHSH and CDR2 is LQKENI in the germline V gene. In DNA, the CDR3 is TGTGCCAGCTCACCACGGGGTTGGGAGACCCAGTACTTC. Its protein is CASSPRGWETQYF.

This clonotype was seen repeatedly, ten times or more. The chain employs TRBV28 and TRBJ1-1; TRBD1 aligns across 8 bases. The CDR3 spans 12 residues. Germline V CDR1 and CDR2: MDHEN, SYDVKM. The J segment lost 10 bases and the V segment lost 5 bases, leaving 6 bases of the junction unmatched. CDR3 coding DNA: TGTGCCAGCAGTCGACAGGGGTCGGGAGCTTTCTTT. It specifies CASSRQGSGAFF.

With regard to this clonotype: This may arise from a read error, as a much more abundant clone is one base away. The J gene is TRBJ2-1, the V gene TRBV27, with 14 nucleotides matching TRBD2. Germline loops: CDR1 MNHEY, CDR2 SMNVEV (reference sequence). The CDR3 spans 17 residues. V was pared by 7 bases and J by 3 bases, with 8 bases of the junction left unmatched. The CDR3 spells CASNLGLAGVIYNEQFF. DNA for the CDR3: TGTGCCAGCAATCTGGGACTAGCGGGAGTAATCTACAATGAGCAGTTCTTC.

This clonotype was counted ten times or more. The chain combines TRBV7-9 with TRBJ2-5, with TRBD1 matching over 7 bases. Trimming removed 6 bases from V and 3 bases from J; junction bases left unmatched: 1. Germline loops: CDR1 SEHNR, CDR2 FQNEAQ (reference sequence). The CDR3 has 12 residues. In nucleotides, the CDR3 is TGTGCCAGCAGAGACAGGGAAGAGACCCAGTACTTC. As protein: CASRDREETQYF.

This clonotype was seen repeatedly, ten times or more. This sequence joins TRBV20-1 and TRBJ2-4; D is possibly TRBD1 (5 bases). The CDR3 is 12 residues long. Trimming cost V 5 bases and J 8 bases, with 13 bases left between them. Germline-derived CDR1 and CDR2 are DFQATT and SNEGSKA (reference sequence). Here the CDR3 reads CSAPQDIDIQYF. CDR3 coding DNA: TGCAGTGCTCCACAGGACATTGACATTCAGTACTTC.

This clonotype was seen repeatedly, ten times or more. The chain couples TRBV11-2 to TRBJ2-1, with D perhaps being TRBD1 or TRBD2 (5 bases each). V was pared by 4 bases and J by 2 bases, with 12 bases between. CDR3 length: 15 residues. Per the germline V gene, CDR1 is SGHAT and CDR2 is FQNNGV. The CDR3 sequence: CASSSGTATYNEQFF. Written as DNA, the CDR3 is TGTGCCAGCAGCTCCGGGACGGCTACCTACAATGAGCAGTTCTTC. Looking up the rest from reference TRBV11-2 and TRBJ2-1 gives the full variable domain: EAGVAQSPRYKIIEKRQSVAFWCNPISGHATLYWYQQILGQGPKLLIQFQNNGVVDDSQLPKDRFSAERLKGVDSTLKIQPAKLEDSAVYLCASSSGTATYNEQFFGPGTRLTVL.

The rearrangement joins TRBV6-5 to TRBJ2-1; no definite D call. CDR1 and CDR2 (germline): MNHEY, SVGAGI. Trimming removed 4 bases from V and 14 bases from J, with 18 bases in between. This CDR3 has 13 amino acids. The CDR3 sequence is CASSSGVGSSEFF. As DNA, the CDR3 is TGTGCCAGCAGTTCAGGAGTCGGAAGTTCGGAGTTCTTC.

The table lists this clonotype with a few counts. The chain combines TRBV29-1 with TRBJ2-5; weak D call: TRBD1 (5 bases). V lost 0 bases and J lost 4, with 9 bases in between. Per the germline V gene, CDR1 is SQVTM and CDR2 is ANQGSEA. The CDR3 has 13 amino acids. This CDR3 is CSVEENQGETQYF. The DNA of the CDR3 is TGCAGCGTTGAAGAAAACCAGGGAGAGACCCAGTACTTC.

This clonotype has just a few counts. The V gene is TRBV10-3, the J gene TRBJ2-1; D is unclear. This CDR3 is 13 amino acids long. V was shortened by 2 bases and J by 15 bases, with 17 bases between the two germline ends. Germline lookup yields CDR1 ENHRY and CDR2 SYGVKD. CDR3: CAISEPNSGFVFF. For the CDR3, the DNA is TGTGCCATCAGTGAGCCGAATTCCGGGTTCGTGTTCTTC.

In this sample, this clonotype turned up many times. The chain carries TRBV2 and TRBJ2-6; maybe TRBD1 (6 bases). The CDR3 runs to 14 residues. V was pared by 11 bases and J by 0 bases, with 11 bases between. CDR1 is SNHLY and CDR2 is FYNNEI in the germline V gene. The CDR3 loop reads CAHRAISGANVLTF. The CDR3 nucleotides read TGTGCCCACAGGGCCATCTCTGGGGCCAACGTCCTGACTTTC.

The chain joins TRBV9 to TRBJ2-3, with TRBD2 matching over 10 bases. The germline V gene has CDR1 SGDLS and CDR2 YYNGEE. The CDR3 consists of 18 residues. Trimming removed 2 bases from V and 0 bases from J; junction bases left unmatched: 9. As DNA, the CDR3 is TGTGCCAGCAGCGTCAGACCGGGACTAGCGTCTAGCACAGATACGCAGTATTTT. Its protein product is CASSVRPGLASSTDTQYF.

This clonotype was seen a few times. This chain uses TRBV5-6 with TRBJ1-3; 8 positions match TRBD1. Unmatched junction bases numbered 4, after V lost 4 bases and J lost 4 bases. CDR3 length: 14 amino acids. The V gene's germline CDR1 is SGHDT and CDR2 YYEEEE. DNA of the CDR3: TGTGCCAGCAGCACTTGGACAGGGGGAAACACCATATATTTT. This codes for CASSTWTGGNTIYF.

With regard to this clonotype: A much larger clone sits a single nucleotide away, making a read error possible. This chain links TRBV5-1 with TRBJ2-7; D gene ambiguous. The germline gives CDR1 SGHRS, CDR2 YFSETQ. The V end was cut by 2 bases, the J end by 1 base, with 16 bases between. This CDR3 region has 16 residues. CDR3 bases: TGCGCCAGCAGCTTAACGGAAACTGTTACGTCCTACGAGCAGTACGTC. It yields the protein CASSLTETVTSYEQYV.

V is TRBV24-1 and J is TRBJ1-5; 7 nucleotides line up with TRBD1. Germline CDR1 KGHDR, CDR2 SFDVKD. V dropped 4 bases and J dropped 4; count of bases not matched to a gene: 6. The CDR3 contains 15 residues. CDR3 loop: CATSEIRTGNQPQHF. The CDR3 DNA reads TGTGCCACCAGTGAAATTCGGACAGGTAATCAGCCCCAGCATTTT.

This clonotype was observed a handful of times. The V call is TRBV29-1, the J call TRBJ2-7; TRBD1 aligns across 9 bases. Germline V gene sequence: CDR1 SQVTM, CDR2 ANQGSEA. Losses at the gene ends were 6 bases for V and 6 bases for J; bases not matched to a gene: 15. CDR3 length: 15 amino acids. The CDR3 here is CSVMGEGGQGFEQYF. In nucleotides, the CDR3 is TGCAGCGTCATGGGGGAGGGGGGACAGGGTTTCGAGCAGTACTTC.

Many counts were recorded for this clonotype. The chain employs TRBV19 and TRBJ1-2; unclear D gene. The CDR3 extends over 13 amino acids. Between the trimmed V and J ends, which lost 4 bases and 4 bases, there was a span of 10 bases. Germline V gives CDR1 LNHDA, CDR2 SQIVND (reference sequence). Here the CDR3 reads CASSKPRVYGYTF. Here the CDR3 DNA reads TGTGCCAGTAGTAAACCAAGGGTCTATGGCTACACCTTC. Together with reference TRBV19 and TRBJ1-2, the CDR3 gives the full variable domain: DGGITQSPKYLFRKEGQNVTLSCEQNLNHDAMYWYRQDPGQGLRLIYYSQIVNDFQKGDIAEGYSVSREKKESFPLTVTSAQKNPTAFYLCASSKPRVYGYTFGSGTRLTVV.

J is TRBJ2-3 and V is TRBV6-2 or TRBV6-3; D gene uncertain. Trimming shortened V by 10 bases and J by 8 bases, and 13 bases separated the two germline ends. The length of the CDR3 is 11 residues. The germline gives CDR1 MNHEY, CDR2 SVGEGT. CDR3 sequence: CANGEKATQYF. The CDR3 DNA sequence: TGTGCCAACGGTGAGAAAGCTACGCAGTATTTT.

This clonotype was seen ten or more times. The V gene is TRBV20-1, the J gene TRBJ2-7, with 8 bases fitting TRBD1. V trimming: 6 bases; J trimming: 3 bases; junction bases outside the gene matches: 7. The CDR3 is 13 residues long. Germline lookup yields CDR1 DFQATT and CDR2 SNEGSKA (reference sequence). The CDR3 here is CSAETGEGYEQYF. Written as DNA, the CDR3 is TGCAGTGCCGAGACAGGGGAAGGCTACGAGCAGTACTTC.

This clonotype was counted between two and nine times. This chain uses TRBV2 with TRBJ2-1; 10 nucleotides line up with TRBD2. The CDR3 consists of 16 residues. V was pared by 2 bases and J by 2 bases, with 3 bases of the junction left unmatched. CDR1 and CDR2 from the germline V gene are SNHLY and FYNNEI. The CDR3 DNA sequence: TGTGCCAGCAGTGAAAGAGGACTAGCGGCCTACAATGAGCAGTTCTTC. Translated: CASSERGLAAYNEQFF.

In its sample, this clonotype was seen many times. This rearrangement joins TRBV12-3 or TRBV12-4 to TRBJ2-5; D not resolved. This CDR3 comprises 14 residues. The V end was cut by 1 base, the J end by 5 bases, with 11 bases between. The CDR3 reads CASSLVGIRETQYF. The CDR3 DNA sequence: TGTGCCAGCAGTTTAGTGGGGATACGGGAGACCCAGTACTTC.